This passage covers 15 T cell receptor beta chains from one sample sequenced in a study of T-cell memory formation after mild COVID-19 (dated by TCRdb to the early 2020s). Library preparation used 5' RACE. The listed sequencing device is Illumina NovaSeq 6000. TCRdb's own reprocessing of the public reads used fastp at Q25 and MiXCR and kept productive beta chains. Each CDR3 protein gets just one entry, which takes the most common genes and DNA from the rows behind it. The sample yields around 300,000 distinct CDR3 sequences; about an eighth were counted once. The ten largest account for around a fifth of the sample. Sequencing input: PBMCs or a T cell subset sorted from them (not recorded which). The source of these receptors is a man younger than 30 who had mild COVID-19 (a few samples of this study predate the infection). The sample titles of this study are shuffled in the database, so cell type and time point are left out; the donor was told from shared clones.

This clonotype occurred many times. This rearrangement joins TRBV7-2 to TRBJ2-3; D gene ambiguous. Germline V gene sequence: CDR1 SGHTA, CDR2 FQGNSA. V lost 2 bases to trimming and J lost 0 bases, with 9 bases between them. This CDR3 contains 15 residues. In DNA, the CDR3 is TGTGCCAGCAGCTTATACGGTACTAGCACAGATACGCAGTATTTT. The encoded protein is CASSLYGTSTDTQYF.

The V call is TRBV4-3, the J call TRBJ2-5; D uncertain. V lost 0 bases and J lost 3, with 11 bases in between. The CDR3 sequence is 15 residues long. CDR1 and CDR2 (germline): LGHNA, YSLEER. The CDR3, as DNA: TGCGCCAGCAGCCAAGAGACTTGGGCAAAAGAGACCCAGTACTTC. Protein: CASSQETWAKETQYF.

At least ten counts were recorded for this clonotype. The rearrangement joins TRBV7-2 to TRBJ2-4, with D tentatively TRBD2 (6 bases). With 6 bases removed from V and 0 bases from J, the gap between germline ends came to 12 bases. Germline V CDR1 and CDR2: SGHTA, FQGNSA. The CDR3 covers 15 residues. The CDR3 region is CASSYGGGAKNIQYF. The CDR3 DNA follows: TGTGCCAGCAGTTACGGGGGTGGAGCCAAAAACATTCAGTACTTC. Together with reference TRBV7-2 and TRBJ2-4, the CDR3 gives the full variable domain: GAGVSQSPSNKVTEKGKDVELRCDPISGHTALYWYRQSLGQGLEFLIYFQGNSAPDKSGLPSDRFSAERTGGSVSTLTIQRTQQEDSAVYLCASSYGGGAKNIQYFGAGTRLSVL.

The chain is built from TRBV2 and TRBJ2-5, with 9 bases identical to TRBD2. Germline CDR1 and CDR2: SNHLY and FYNNEI. Trimming removed 4 bases from V and 4 bases from J; junction bases left unmatched: 13. The CDR3 has 17 residues. CDR3 bases: TGTGCCAGCAGTGCAATGGCGGGGGGGATATCAGGAGAGACCCAGTACTTC. Translation gives CASSAMAGGISGETQYF.

This clonotype was seen only once. V usage is TRBV12-3 or TRBV12-4 and J usage is TRBJ2-1, with 10 bases fitting TRBD1. The length of the CDR3 is 15 residues. Trimming took 7 bases from V and 8 from J; bases not matched to a gene: 11. The CDR3: CASILSPGTGDEQFF. The CDR3 nucleotides are TGTGCCAGCATCTTATCCCCCGGGACAGGGGATGAGCAGTTCTTC.

The CDR3 loop reads CASSAGWGTDTQYF. CDR3 DNA: TGTGCCAGCAGCGCTGGTTGGGGGACAGATACGCAGTATTTT. The rearrangement uses TRBV9 and TRBJ2-3; D is possibly TRBD1 or TRBD2 (5 bases each). Germline V gene data show CDR1 as SGDLS and CDR2 as YYNGEE. The CDR3 contains 14 residues. With 3 bases removed from V and 3 bases from J, the gap between germline ends came to 11 bases.

The chain combines TRBV2 with TRBJ1-2; a weak D match, TRBD1 (6 bases). Germline CDR1 reads SNHLY; CDR2 reads FYNNEI. The length of the CDR3 is 14 residues. V lost 1 base to trimming and J lost 3 bases, with 9 bases between them. The CDR3 DNA reads TGTGCCAGCAGTGAAGAGGGGGGCTACTATGGCTACACCTTC. This translates into CASSEEGGYYGYTF. The variable domain in full, with the rest retrieved from reference TRBV2 and TRBJ1-2, is EPEVTQTPSHQVTQMGQEVILRCVPISNHLYFYWYRQILGQKVEFLVSFYNNEISEKSEIFDDQFSVERPDGSNFTLKIRSTKLEDSAMYFCASSEEGGYYGYTFGSGTRLTVV.

The chain carries TRBV7-3 and TRBJ1-1, with D unclear. Germline V lookup: CDR1 SGHTA, CDR2 FQGTGA. V lost 5 bases, J lost 4 bases, and 11 bases lay in between. This CDR3 has 13 amino acids. The CDR3 DNA sequence: TGTGCCAGCAGCCGTCAGGCTTTCACTGAAGCTTTCTTT. This gives the protein CASSRQAFTEAFF.

V gene TRBV4-2 combines with J gene TRBJ1-2, with D possibly TRBD1 on 5 matching bases. CDR1 is LGHNA, CDR2 YNFKEQ, per germline. V gave up 1 base and J gave up 4 bases, with 13 bases separating them. The CDR3 totals 15 residues. CDR3 sequence (DNA): TGTGCCAGCAGCCAAGGAGAGGGGTCATCCTATGGCTACACCTTC. Its protein product is CASSQGEGSSYGYTF.

This clonotype has only a few counts. The chain links TRBV6-5 to TRBJ1-1; TRBD1 aligns across 10 bases. The ends lost 2 bases at V and 3 bases at J; junction bases unmatched: 0. The CDR3 runs 14 residues. Per germline, CDR1 MNHEY and CDR2 SVGAGI. Here the CDR3 DNA reads TGTGCCAGCAGTTACGGGACAGGGGACACTGAAGCTTTCTTT. Translation: CASSYGTGDTEAFF.

V is TRBV7-2 and J is TRBJ2-2; D not resolved. Germline CDR1 is SGHTA and CDR2 is FQGNSA. V lost 3 bases to trimming and J lost 6 bases, with 14 bases between them. The CDR3 has 15 amino acids. CDR3: CASSFVSGVPGELFF. CDR3 bases: TGTGCCAGCAGCTTTGTTTCTGGGGTCCCCGGGGAGCTGTTTTTT.

The gene calls are TRBV6-5 and TRBJ1-1; D gene uncertain. V lost 2 bases to trimming and J lost 1 base, with 2 bases between them. CDR3 length equals 12 residues. Looked up from germline, CDR1 is MNHEY and CDR2 is SVGAGI. The CDR3 DNA follows: TGTGCCAGCAGTTACAAGAACACTGAAGCTTTCTTT. Translation: CASSYKNTEAFF.

The CDR3 DNA is TGCGCCAGCAGCTTGGCCCCGAGGGCGGGGGGGAATACGCAGTATTTT. Amino acids: CASSLAPRAGGNTQYF. The gene calls are TRBV5-1 and TRBJ2-3; TRBD2 matches 9 bases. The J segment lost 7 bases and the V segment lost 0 bases, leaving 9 bases of the junction unmatched. This CDR3 is built from 16 residues. CDR1 and CDR2 (germline): SGHRS, YFSETQ.

In its sample, this clonotype was seen a few times. This rearrangement joins TRBV20-1 to TRBJ2-3; no reliable D call. This CDR3 spans 13 amino acids. The V gene lost 1 base and the J gene lost 2 bases, with 7 bases spanning the gap. The germline V gene has CDR1 DFQATT and CDR2 SNEGSKA (reference sequence). CDR3 sequence: CSARGLLTDTQYF. DNA of the CDR3: TGCAGTGCTAGAGGTCTCCTCACAGATACGCAGTATTTT.

This clonotype came up a few times. A much larger clone differs by one base, so this may be a read error. The V and J genes are TRBV13 and TRBJ1-6; D gene uncertain. Germline V gives CDR1 PRHDT, CDR2 FYEKMQ (reference sequence). The CDR3 runs to 12 residues. The V gene lost 5 bases and the J gene lost 9 bases, with 8 bases spanning the gap. The CDR3 nucleotides are TGTGCCAGCAGCCCCGGCGGTTCACCCCTCCACTTT. It specifies CASSPGGSPLHF.